The T cell receptor beta chain described here comes from a study of T cells in Graves' hyperthyroidism and ophthalmopathy. Amplification yielded TCR beta CDR3 regions, with RNA transcripts as the source. When the TCR CDR3 underwent first-round RT-PCR, the HTBI primer set was used. MiXCR, run by TCRdb on the multiplex PCR reads, gives a single entry per CDR3 protein. The sample has 600,000 to 900,000 distinct CDR3 sequences; about 15% are singletons. CDR1 SGHRS and CDR2 YFSETQ come from the germline V gene. This CDR3 region has 16 residues. V was clipped by 0 bases and J by 4 bases; unmatched bases: 5. This clonotype was counted ten times or more. Its specificity is unknown. Study-level findings and limits: The blood repertoire included most of the expanded thyroid clonotypes above 0.001.

The receptor comes from a man between 18 and 35 years old with Graves' hyperthyroidism. The source material was blood. The chain links TRBV5-1 to TRBJ2-1, with 9 nucleotides matching TRBD2. CDR3 nucleotide sequence: TGCGCCAGCAGCTTGGCTGCGACTAGCGGTTACAATGAGCAGTTCTTC. Amino acids: CASSLAATSGYNEQFF.